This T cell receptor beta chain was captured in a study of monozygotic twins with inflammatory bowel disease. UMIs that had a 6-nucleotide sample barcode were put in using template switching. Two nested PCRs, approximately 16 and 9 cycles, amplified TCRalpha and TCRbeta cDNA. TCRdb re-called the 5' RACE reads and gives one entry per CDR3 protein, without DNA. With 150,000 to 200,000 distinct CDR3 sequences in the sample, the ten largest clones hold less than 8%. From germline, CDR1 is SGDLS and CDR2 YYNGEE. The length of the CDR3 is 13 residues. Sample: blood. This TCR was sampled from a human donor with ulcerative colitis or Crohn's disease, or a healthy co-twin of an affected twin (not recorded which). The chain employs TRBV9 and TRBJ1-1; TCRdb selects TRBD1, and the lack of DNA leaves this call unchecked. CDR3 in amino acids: CASSAHSDREAFF.